One T cell receptor (beta chain) is described in this entry. Per the original methods: Reference gene primers were amplified, and this amplification served to estimate nucleated cell counts. Sequenced by immunoSEQ multiplex PCR; TCRdb stores in-frame clones only, minus some. That table is the source of V, J and clone size, and D and trimming were worked out from the DNA. The data show tens of thousands of clones, around 90% seen once. This sample is drawn from a study of blood T cell repertoires in COVID-19. Study-level background: Samples taken during acute and convalescent COVID-19 were collected in the United States, Italy and Spain. In each case, the material was cDNA or gDNA derived from T cells, B-cell-depleted T cells, or PBMCs.

CDR1 is LNHDA, CDR2 SQIVND, per germline (reference sequence). The CDR3 loop spans 17 amino acids. The V and J ends lost 0 bases and 1 base, in that order; junction bases with no gene match: 4. V is TRBV19 and J is TRBJ2-3, with TRBD2 matching over 10 bases. This receptor was identified in a man aged 45-60 years with active COVID-19. The specimen was peripheral blood. The CDR3 region is CASSIDSAGGGTDTQYF. The CDR3 DNA sequence: TGTGCCAGTAGTATAGATTCAGCGGGAGGGGGCACAGATACGCAGTATTTT.